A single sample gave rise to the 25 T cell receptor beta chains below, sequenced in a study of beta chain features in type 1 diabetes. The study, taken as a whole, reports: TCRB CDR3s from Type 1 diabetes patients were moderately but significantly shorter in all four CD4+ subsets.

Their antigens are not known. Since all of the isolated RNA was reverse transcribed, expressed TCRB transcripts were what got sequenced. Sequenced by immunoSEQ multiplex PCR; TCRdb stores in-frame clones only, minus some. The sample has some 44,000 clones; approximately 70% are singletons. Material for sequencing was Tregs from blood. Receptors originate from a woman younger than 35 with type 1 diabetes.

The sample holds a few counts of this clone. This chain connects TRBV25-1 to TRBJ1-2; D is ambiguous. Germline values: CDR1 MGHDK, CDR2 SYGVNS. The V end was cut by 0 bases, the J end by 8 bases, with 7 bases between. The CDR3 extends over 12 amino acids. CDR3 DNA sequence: TGTGCCAGCAGTGAATATGCGCGAGGCTACACCTTC. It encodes CASSEYARGYTF.

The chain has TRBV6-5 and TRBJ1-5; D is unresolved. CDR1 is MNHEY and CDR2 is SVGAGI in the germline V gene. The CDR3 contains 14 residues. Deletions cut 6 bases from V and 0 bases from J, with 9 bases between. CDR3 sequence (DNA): TGTGCCAGCAGCCGGGTCTATAGCAATCAGCCCCAGCATTTT. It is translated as CASSRVYSNQPQHF.

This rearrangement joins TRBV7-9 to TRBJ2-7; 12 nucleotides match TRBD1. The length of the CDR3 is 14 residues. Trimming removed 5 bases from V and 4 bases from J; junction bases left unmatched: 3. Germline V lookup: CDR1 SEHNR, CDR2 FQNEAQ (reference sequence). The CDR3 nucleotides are TGTGCCAGCAGCCCGGGACAGGGGGCATACGAGCAGTACTTC. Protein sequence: CASSPGQGAYEQYF.

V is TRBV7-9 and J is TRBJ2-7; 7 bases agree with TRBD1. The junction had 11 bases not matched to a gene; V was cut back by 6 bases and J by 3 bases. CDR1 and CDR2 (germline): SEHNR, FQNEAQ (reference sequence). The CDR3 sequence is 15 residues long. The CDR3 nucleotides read TGTGCCAGCAGTTACGGAAGGGGACAGCACTACGAGCAGTACTTC. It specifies CASSYGRGQHYEQYF. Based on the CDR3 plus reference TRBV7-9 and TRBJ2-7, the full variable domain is DTGVSQNPRHKITKRGQNVTFRCDPISEHNRLYWYRQTLGQGPEFLTYFQNEAQLEKSRLLSDRFSAERPKGSFSTLEIQRTEQGDSAMYLCASSYGRGQHYEQYFGPGTRLTVT.

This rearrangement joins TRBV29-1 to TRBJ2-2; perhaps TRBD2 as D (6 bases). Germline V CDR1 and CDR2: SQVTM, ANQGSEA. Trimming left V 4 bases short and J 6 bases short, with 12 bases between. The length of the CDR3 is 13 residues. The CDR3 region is CSVVAGSAGELFF. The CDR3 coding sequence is TGCAGCGTTGTGGCGGGGTCTGCCGGGGAGCTGTTTTTT.

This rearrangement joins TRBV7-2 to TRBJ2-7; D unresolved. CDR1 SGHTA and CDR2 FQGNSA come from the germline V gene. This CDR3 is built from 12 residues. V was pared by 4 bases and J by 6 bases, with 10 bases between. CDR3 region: CASSSTRFEQYF. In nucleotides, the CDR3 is TGTGCCAGCAGCTCCACGCGCTTCGAGCAGTACTTC.

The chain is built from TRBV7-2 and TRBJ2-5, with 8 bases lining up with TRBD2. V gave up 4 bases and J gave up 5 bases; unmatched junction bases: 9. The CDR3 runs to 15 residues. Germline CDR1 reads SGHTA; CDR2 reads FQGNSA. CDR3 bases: TGTGCCAGCAGCTCCCATTACGGGGGGGCGGAGACCCAGTACTTC. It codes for CASSSHYGGAETQYF.

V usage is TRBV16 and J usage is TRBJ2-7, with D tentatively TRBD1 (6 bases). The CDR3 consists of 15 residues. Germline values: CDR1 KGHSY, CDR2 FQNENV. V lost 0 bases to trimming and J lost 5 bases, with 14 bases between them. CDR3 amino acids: CASSQSIRGLHEQYF. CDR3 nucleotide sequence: TGTGCCAGCAGCCAATCAATCAGGGGTCTGCACGAGCAGTACTTC.

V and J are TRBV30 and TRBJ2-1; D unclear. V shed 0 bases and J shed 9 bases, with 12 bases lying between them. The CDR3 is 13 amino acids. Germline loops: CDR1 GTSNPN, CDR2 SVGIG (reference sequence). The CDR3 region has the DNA TGTGCCTGGAGTGTACGGAGCGAAAGTGAGCAGTTCTTC. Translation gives CAWSVRSESEQFF. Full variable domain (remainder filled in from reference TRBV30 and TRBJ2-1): SQTIHQWPATLVQPVGSPLSLECTVEGTSNPNLYWYRQAAGRGLQLLFYSVGIGQISSEVPQNLSASRPQDRQFILSSKKLLLSDSGFYLCAWSVRSESEQFFGPGTRLTVL.

The CDR3 nucleotides are TGTGCCAGCAGCTCGCCCTCGGGGCGGGACGAGACCCAGTACTTC. Translation gives CASSSPSGRDETQYF. The chain joins TRBV5-4 to TRBJ2-5, with D possibly being TRBD2 (6 bases). The germline V gene encodes CDR1 SGHNT and CDR2 YYREEE (reference sequence). The V gene lost 3 bases and the J gene lost 5 bases, with 17 bases spanning the gap. The CDR3 has 15 residues.

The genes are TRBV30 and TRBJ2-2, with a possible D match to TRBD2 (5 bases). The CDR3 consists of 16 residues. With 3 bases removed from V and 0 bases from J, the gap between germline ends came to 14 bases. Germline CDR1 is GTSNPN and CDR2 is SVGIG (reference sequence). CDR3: CAWRVLAGANTGELFF. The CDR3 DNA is TGTGCCTGGAGGGTTCTGGCGGGTGCGAACACCGGGGAGCTGTTTTTT. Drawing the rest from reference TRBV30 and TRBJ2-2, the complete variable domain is SQTIHQWPATLVQPVGSPLSLECTVEGTSNPNLYWYRQAAGRGLQLLFYSVGIGQISSEVPQNLSASRPQDRQFILSSKKLLLSDSGFYLCAWRVLAGANTGELFFGEGSRLTVL.

The CDR3: CASRLPGSGANVLTF. CDR3 DNA: TGTGCCAGTAGGCTCCCCGGCTCTGGGGCCAACGTCCTGACTTTC. The gene calls are TRBV19 and TRBJ2-6; D not certain. Germline CDR1 and CDR2: LNHDA and SQIVND (reference sequence). V was clipped by 6 bases and J by 0 bases, with 9 bases between them. The CDR3 runs 15 residues.

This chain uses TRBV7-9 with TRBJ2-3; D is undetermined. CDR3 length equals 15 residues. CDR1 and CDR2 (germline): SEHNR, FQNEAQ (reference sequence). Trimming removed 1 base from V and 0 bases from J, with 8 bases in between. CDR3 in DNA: TGTGCCAGCAGCTTAGTCACTGCTAGCACAGATACGCAGTATTTT. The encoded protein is CASSLVTASTDTQYF.

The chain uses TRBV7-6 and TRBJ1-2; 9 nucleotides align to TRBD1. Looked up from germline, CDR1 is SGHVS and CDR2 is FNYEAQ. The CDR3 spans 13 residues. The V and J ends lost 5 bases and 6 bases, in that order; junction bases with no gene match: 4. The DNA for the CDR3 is TGTGCCAGCAGCCTCACAGGGGGCCATGGCTACACCTTC. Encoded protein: CASSLTGGHGYTF.

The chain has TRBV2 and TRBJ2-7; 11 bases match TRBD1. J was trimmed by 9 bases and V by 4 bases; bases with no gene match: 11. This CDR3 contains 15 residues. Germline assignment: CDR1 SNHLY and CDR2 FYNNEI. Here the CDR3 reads CASSAGAGQGGVQYF. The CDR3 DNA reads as TGTGCCAGCAGTGCCGGGGCGGGACAGGGGGGAGTGCAGTACTTC.

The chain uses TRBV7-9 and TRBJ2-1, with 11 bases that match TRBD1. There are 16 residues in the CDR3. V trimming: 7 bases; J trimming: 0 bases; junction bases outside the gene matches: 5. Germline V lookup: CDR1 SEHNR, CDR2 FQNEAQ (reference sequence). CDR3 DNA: TGTGCCAGCAACCCAGGGACAGGGGGCTCCTACAATGAGCAGTTCTTC. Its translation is CASNPGTGGSYNEQFF.

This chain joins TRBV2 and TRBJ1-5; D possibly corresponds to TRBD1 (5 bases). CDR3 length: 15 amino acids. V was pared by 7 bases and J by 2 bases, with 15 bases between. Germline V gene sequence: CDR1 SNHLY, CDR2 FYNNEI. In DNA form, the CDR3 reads TGTGCCAGCAAGGGGCGGTCGGGGGGCAATCAGCCCCAGCATTTT. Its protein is CASKGRSGGNQPQHF. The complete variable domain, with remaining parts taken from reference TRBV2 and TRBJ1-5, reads EPEVTQTPSHQVTQMGQEVILRCVPISNHLYFYWYRQILGQKVEFLVSFYNNEISEKSEIFDDQFSVERPDGSNFTLKIRSTKLEDSAMYFCASKGRSGGNQPQHFGDGTRLSIL.

The CDR3 DNA sequence: TGCGCCAGCAGCCAAGATCTGGGGGCTTACTCCTACTATGGCTACACCTTC. This sequence encodes CASSQDLGAYSYYGYTF. The chain couples TRBV4-3 to TRBJ1-2; maybe TRBD1 (6 bases). Germline values: CDR1 LGHNA, CDR2 YSLEER. The CDR3 has 17 residues. Trimming took off 0 bases at V and 3 bases at J, with 17 bases between the two ends.

This CDR3 reads CASRNRGSRVGSEAFF. The CDR3, as DNA: TGTGCCAGCAGGAACAGGGGCTCGAGAGTTGGATCGGAAGCTTTCTTT. The gene calls are TRBV6-6 and TRBJ1-1; 7 bases line up with TRBD1. J was trimmed by 8 bases and V by 6 bases; bases with no gene match: 18. Germline CDR1 is MNHNY and CDR2 is SVGAGI (reference sequence). This CDR3 contains 16 residues.

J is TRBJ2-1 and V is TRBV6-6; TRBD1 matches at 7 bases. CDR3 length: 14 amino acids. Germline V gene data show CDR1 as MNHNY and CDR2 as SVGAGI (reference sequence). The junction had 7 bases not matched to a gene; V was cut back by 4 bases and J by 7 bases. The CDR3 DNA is TGTGCCAGCAGTTCCTACAGGGGAGAGAATGAGCAGTTCTTC. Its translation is CASSSYRGENEQFF.

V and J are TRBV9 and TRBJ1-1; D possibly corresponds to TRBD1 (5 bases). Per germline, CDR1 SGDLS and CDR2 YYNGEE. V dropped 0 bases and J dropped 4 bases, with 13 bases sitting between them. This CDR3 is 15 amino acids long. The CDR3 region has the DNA TGTGCCAGCAGCGTAGGCGCGGGGGAGGGCACTGAAGCTTTCTTT. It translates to CASSVGAGEGTEAFF.

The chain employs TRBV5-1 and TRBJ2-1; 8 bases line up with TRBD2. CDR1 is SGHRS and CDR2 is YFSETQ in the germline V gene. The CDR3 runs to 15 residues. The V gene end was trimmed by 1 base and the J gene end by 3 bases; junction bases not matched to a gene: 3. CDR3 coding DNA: TGCGCCAGCAGCTTGTACACTAGCGGCTACAATGAGCAGTTCTTC. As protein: CASSLYTSGYNEQFF.

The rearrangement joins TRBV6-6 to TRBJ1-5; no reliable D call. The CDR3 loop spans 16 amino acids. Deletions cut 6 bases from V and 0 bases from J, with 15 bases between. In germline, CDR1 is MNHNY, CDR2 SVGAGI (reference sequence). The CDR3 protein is CASSQTPGGSNQPQHF. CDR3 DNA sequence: TGTGCCAGCAGCCAGACCCCCGGAGGTAGCAATCAGCCCCAGCATTTT.

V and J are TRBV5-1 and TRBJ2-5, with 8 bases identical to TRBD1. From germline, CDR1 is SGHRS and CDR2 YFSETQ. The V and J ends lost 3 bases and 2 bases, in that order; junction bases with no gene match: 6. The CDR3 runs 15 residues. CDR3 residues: CASSSGTGTQETQYF. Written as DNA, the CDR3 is TGCGCCAGCAGCTCCGGGACAGGTACTCAAGAGACCCAGTACTTC.

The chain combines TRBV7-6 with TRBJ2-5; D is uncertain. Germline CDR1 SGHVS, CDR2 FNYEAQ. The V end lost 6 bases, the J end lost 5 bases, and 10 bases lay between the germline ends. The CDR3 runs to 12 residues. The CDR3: CASSTPRETQYF. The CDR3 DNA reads TGTGCCAGCAGTACCCCCCGGGAGACCCAGTACTTC.